Reported below is one T cell receptor (beta chain). These data originate in a study of blood T cell repertoires in COVID-19. Here immunoSEQ multiplex PCR was the method, and the copy in TCRdb shows in-frame clones only, minus some. The sample records about 180,000 clones, 86% being singletons. There are 15 residues in the CDR3. Trimming took off 10 bases at V and 0 bases at J, with 16 bases between the two ends. Germline CDR1 reads MNHEY; CDR2 reads SVGAGI. Enrolled through a virtual design, the participants were between 18 and 89 years of age and came from under 25 US areas. Participants were placed into cohorts based on the clinical history they reported. Before being deemed recovered, Cohort 3 donors had two negative PCRs, clearance, or symptom resolution.

Specimen: PBMCs or T cells enriched from blood (not recorded which). The chain has TRBV6-5 and TRBJ1-3; D perhaps matches TRBD1 (5 bases). This clonotype was obtained from a woman aged 30 to 39 who had recovered from COVID-19. Here the CDR3 reads CATSRGGDSGNTIYF. The CDR3 bases are TGTGCCACCTCCCGGGGGGGGGACTCTGGAAACACCATATATTTT.